The 8 T cell receptor beta chains presented below share a single source sample, sequenced in a study of blood T cell repertoires in COVID-19. Sequencing used immunoSEQ multiplex PCR; TCRdb keeps in-frame clones, though not all of them. The repertoire consists of tens of thousands of clones, with about 87% occurring once and the leading ten covering 8%. Material: peripheral blood. The receptor set was obtained from a man aged 45-65 years with acute or convalescent COVID-19.

The chain combines TRBV27 with TRBJ2-1; 9 positions match TRBD1. Germline CDR1 is MNHEY and CDR2 is SMNVEV (reference sequence). V dropped 6 bases and J dropped 7; count of bases not matched to a gene: 16. The length of the CDR3 is 17 residues. The CDR3 loop reads CASSSLGTGYVLNEQFF. DNA for the CDR3: TGTGCCAGCAGCTCGTTAGGGACAGGGTACGTGTTGAATGAGCAGTTCTTC.

J is TRBJ1-1 and V is TRBV19, with D hard to call. Germline V CDR1 and CDR2: LNHDA, SQIVND (reference sequence). This CDR3 has 12 amino acids. The ends were cut back, 2 bases at V and 9 bases at J, with 10 bases in the middle. The CDR3 reads CASSIMGQQAFF. In DNA form, the CDR3 reads TGTGCCAGTAGTATAATGGGCCAGCAAGCTTTCTTT.

This chain uses TRBV6-6 with TRBJ1-4; 9 bases map to TRBD1. The ends lost 6 bases at V and 10 bases at J; junction bases unmatched: 12. From germline, CDR1 is MNHNY and CDR2 SVGAGI (reference sequence). There are 15 residues in the CDR3. The CDR3 DNA is TGTGCCAGCAGCAAGACCGGGACAGGGTCGGGAAAACTGTTTTTT. Protein sequence: CASSKTGTGSGKLFF.

This clone has more than one count but fewer than ten. The same CDR3 is also encoded by other DNA sequences in this sample. The chain joins TRBV5-4 to TRBJ2-1; 7 bases are shared with TRBD2. The germline V gene encodes CDR1 SGHNT and CDR2 YYREEE (reference sequence). This CDR3 is 14 amino acids long. The junction had 0 bases not matched to a gene; V was cut back by 3 bases and J by 0 bases. The DNA for the CDR3 is TGTGCCAGCAGCTCTAGCGGCTCCTACAATGAGCAGTTCTTC. Translation gives CASSSSGSYNEQFF.

The chain employs TRBV28 and TRBJ1-5; 7 bases fit TRBD1. Germline lookup yields CDR1 MDHEN and CDR2 SYDVKM. This CDR3 has 17 amino acids. The ends lost 5 bases at V and 2 bases at J; junction bases unmatched: 12. In nucleotides, the CDR3 is TGTGCCAGCAGTCCGAGACAGGGCCGAGGGGGCAATCAGCCCCAGCATTTT. It encodes CASSPRQGRGGNQPQHF. Full variable domain (outside the CDR3, taken from reference TRBV28 and TRBJ1-5): DVKVTQSSRYLVKRTGEKVFLECVQDMDHENMFWYRQDPGLGLRLIYFSYDVKMKEKGDIPEGYSVSREKKERFSLILESASTNQTSMYLCASSPRQGRGGNQPQHFGDGTRLSIL.

This chain links TRBV2 with TRBJ1-5; tentative D call: TRBD1 (5 bases). CDR3 length equals 12 residues. Germline loops: CDR1 SNHLY, CDR2 FYNNEI. V was shortened by 8 bases and J by 3 bases, with 8 bases between the two germline ends. The CDR3 DNA sequence: TGTGCCAGCGCGGGGGACAATCAGCCCCAGCATTTT. Translated: CASAGDNQPQHF.

This chain uses TRBV6-6 with TRBJ2-7, with a possible D match to TRBD2 (5 bases). Per the germline V gene, CDR1 is MNHNY and CDR2 is SVGAGI (reference sequence). The CDR3 length is 12 residues. V was pared by 2 bases and J by 7 bases, with 9 bases between. Written as DNA, the CDR3 is TGTGCCAGCAGTTACCCGAGAGGGGAGCAGTACTTC. It is translated as CASSYPRGEQYF.

The gene calls are TRBV7-2 and TRBJ2-2, with a tentative D call TRBD1 (7 bases). Germline lookup yields CDR1 SGHTA and CDR2 FQGNSA. The CDR3 totals 14 residues. The V end lost 4 bases, the J end lost 4 bases, and 10 bases lay between the germline ends. DNA of the CDR3: TGTGCCAGCAGCTACAGGGGAGGCACCGGGGAGCTGTTTTTT. Its translation is CASSYRGGTGELFF.